This T cell receptor (beta chain) was identified in a study of blood T cell repertoires in COVID-19. Overall study: Researchers got acute and convalescent COVID-19 samples from the United States, Italy and Spain. Sources were T cells, B-cell-depleted T cells, or PBMCs; the material itself was cDNA or gDNA.

Original data processing: It was from reference gene primer amplification that nucleated cell counts were estimated. The assay was immunoSEQ multiplex PCR, and TCRdb's table has in-frame clones only and misses some. Clone size and the V and J calls come from that table; the DNA yielded D and trimming. The sample consists of about 270,000 clones, about 87% of them appearing once. The V gene end was trimmed by 5 bases and the J gene end by 4 bases; junction bases not matched to a gene: 21. The germline gives CDR1 MNHEY, CDR2 SMNVEV (reference sequence). The CDR3 extends over 19 amino acids. The material sequenced was peripheral blood. The source of this sequence is a man aged 55 to 70 who had recovered from COVID-19. This rearrangement joins TRBV27 to TRBJ1-1; 8 nucleotides match TRBD1. CDR3 loop: CASSAHGFDRGFFGTEAFF. As DNA, the CDR3 is TGTGCCAGCAGTGCCCACGGTTTCGACAGGGGATTTTTTGGCACTGAAGCTTTCTTT.